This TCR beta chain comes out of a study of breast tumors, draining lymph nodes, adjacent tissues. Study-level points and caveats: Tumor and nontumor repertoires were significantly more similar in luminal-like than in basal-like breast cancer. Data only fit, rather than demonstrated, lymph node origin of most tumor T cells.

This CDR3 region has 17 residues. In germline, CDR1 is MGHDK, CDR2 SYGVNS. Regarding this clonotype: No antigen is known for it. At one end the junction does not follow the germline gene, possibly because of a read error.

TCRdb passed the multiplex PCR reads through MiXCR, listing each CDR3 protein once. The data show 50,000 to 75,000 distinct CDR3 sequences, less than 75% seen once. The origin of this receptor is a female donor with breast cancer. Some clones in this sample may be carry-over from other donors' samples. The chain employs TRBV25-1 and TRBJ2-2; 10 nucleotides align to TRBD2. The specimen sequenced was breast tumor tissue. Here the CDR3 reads CASSESASGSHAGELFF. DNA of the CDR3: TGTGCCAGCAGCGAATCGGCTAGCGGGAGCCACGCCGGGGAGCTGTTTTTT. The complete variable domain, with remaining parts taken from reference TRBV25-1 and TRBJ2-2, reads EADIYQTPRYLVIGTGKKITLECSQTMGHDKMYWYQQDPGMELHLIHYSYGVNSTEKGDLSSESTVSRIRTEHFPLTLESARPSHTSQYLCASSESASGSHAGELFFGEGSRLTVL.